This paragraph covers one T cell receptor beta chain sequence. The sample originates from a study of identical twins. TCRdb reprocessed the 5' RACE reads via MiXCR and lists one record per CDR3 protein. The data show 1.5 million or so distinct CDR3 sequences, less than 40% seen once. This clonotype originated in a newborn girl in good health. Source material: cord blood.

The DNA for the CDR3 is TGTGCCAGCAGCCAAGTTGGGACAGGGAATAGCAATCAGCCCCAGCATTTT. Translating it yields CASSQVGTGNSNQPQHF. The rearrangement uses TRBV4-2 and TRBJ1-5; TRBD1 matches at 9 bases. This CDR3 is 17 amino acids long. The germline V gene has CDR1 LGHNA and CDR2 YNFKEQ. V gave up 1 base and J gave up 0 bases; unmatched junction bases: 4.